This T cell receptor (beta chain) was profiled in a study of T cell repertoires in cytomegalovirus infection. Study results and limitations: CMV-specific TCR beta clonotypes restricted by HLA-C were the ones dominating the ex vivo response.

TCRdb analysed the reads with MiXCR anew, one entry per CDR3 protein. The sample includes 200,000 to 300,000 distinct CDR3 sequences, 8% to 9.5% seen only once; the top ten take about 15%. At least ten counts were recorded for this clonotype. Its antigen is unidentified. Germline V gives CDR1 SEHNR, CDR2 FQNEAQ (reference sequence). CDR3 length equals 13 residues. V was cut by 0 bases and J by 8 bases, with 10 bases left in between. This TCR was recovered from a human donor in good health (CMV status not recorded). Some clones in this sample may be carry-over from other donors' samples. The sample comprised PBMCs. The chain recombines TRBV7-9 with TRBJ2-5; D gene uncertain. This CDR3 is CASSLALDHTQYF. The CDR3 coding sequence is TGTGCCAGCAGCTTAGCGCTAGATCACACCCAGTACTTC.